Below, 21 T cell receptor beta chains from the same sample are listed, as sequenced in a study of monozygotic twins with inflammatory bowel disease. TCRdb reprocessed the 5' RACE reads, with one entry per CDR3 protein and no DNA. Recorded for this sample: a few hundred thousand distinct CDR3 sequences. Specimen: blood. Every receptor here comes from a human donor with ulcerative colitis or Crohn's disease, or a healthy co-twin of an affected twin (not recorded which).

This chain joins TRBV29-1 and TRBJ2-1; TCRdb lists TRBD1, though no DNA is available to test this call. From germline, CDR1 is SQVTM and CDR2 ANQGSEA. The CDR3 is 14 residues long. The CDR3 is CSVETGGSYNEQFF.

The V and J genes are TRBV2 and TRBJ1-1; the TRBD1 assignment by TCRdb is unverifiable without DNA. Germline V gives CDR1 SNHLY, CDR2 FYNNEI. This CDR3 comprises 16 residues. CDR3 region: CASSDGQGMRYTEAFF.

The V and J genes are TRBV3-1 and TRBJ2-5; the TCRdb call, TRBD1, lacks DNA for checking. The CDR3 runs to 15 residues. Per the germline V gene, CDR1 is LGHDT and CDR2 is YNNKEL (reference sequence). This chain's CDR3 is CASSAQGARGKTQYF.

Here the CDR3 reads CASSSQRDTQYF. This chain joins TRBV7-9 and TRBJ2-3. Germline V gene sequence: CDR1 SEHNR, CDR2 FQNEAQ (reference sequence). The CDR3 length is 12 residues.

V usage is TRBV7-2 and J usage is TRBJ2-7. The V gene's germline CDR1 is SGHTA and CDR2 FQGNSA. CDR3 size: 15 residues. The CDR3 reads CASSLAPSPNYEQYF.

V usage is TRBV2 and J usage is TRBJ1-2. The CDR3 has 16 residues. Germline V gene data show CDR1 as SNHLY and CDR2 as FYNNEI. CDR3 protein: CASGQSPGLASYGYTF.

The chain recombines TRBV20-1 with TRBJ2-1; with no DNA, the TCRdb D assignment of TRBD2 cannot be verified. This CDR3 region has 17 residues. The germline gives CDR1 DFQATT, CDR2 SNEGSKA (reference sequence). CDR3 loop: CSAFGGAYRSSYNEQFF.

The chain is built from TRBV20-1 and TRBJ1-5; absent DNA, TCRdb's TRBD1 call cannot be checked. CDR1 is DFQATT, CDR2 SNEGSKA, per germline (reference sequence). CDR3 size: 13 residues. The CDR3: CALARAGNQPQHF.

The CDR3 here is CASSRPIYGYTF. The genes are TRBV7-9 and TRBJ1-2; TCRdb picks TRBD1, but there is no DNA to check that call. CDR3 length: 12 residues. Looked up from germline, CDR1 is SEHNR and CDR2 is FQNEAQ (reference sequence).

This sequence joins TRBV3-1 and TRBJ2-2; TCRdb's D gene call, TRBD1, goes unchecked for lack of DNA. The germline gives CDR1 LGHDT, CDR2 YNNKEL (reference sequence). This CDR3 spans 17 amino acids. CDR3 protein: CASSQDLSRVNTGELFF.

This chain connects TRBV5-1 to TRBJ1-6; TCRdb's D gene call, TRBD1, goes unchecked for lack of DNA. CDR1 is SGHRS and CDR2 is YFSETQ in the germline V gene. The CDR3 has 16 residues. The chain's CDR3 is CASSLARQGLGSPLHF. The variable domain in full, with the rest retrieved from reference TRBV5-1 and TRBJ1-6, is KAGVTQTPRYLIKTRGQQVTLSCSPISGHRSVSWYQQTPGQGLQFLFEYFSETQRNKGNFPGRFSGRQFSNSRSEMNVSTLELGDSALYLCASSLARQGLGSPLHFGNGTRLTVT.

This sequence joins TRBV5-1 and TRBJ2-2. The CDR3 has 12 residues. CDR1 SGHRS and CDR2 YFSETQ come from the germline V gene. Here the CDR3 reads CASSLENGELFF.

This rearrangement joins TRBV25-1 to TRBJ2-1; the TRBD2 assignment by TCRdb is unverifiable without DNA. This CDR3 has 16 amino acids. Germline V gene data show CDR1 as MGHDK and CDR2 as SYGVNS. Here the CDR3 reads CASSDIRGLAGVKQFF.

This sequence joins TRBV24-1 and TRBJ2-7; TCRdb gives TRBD2 as the D gene, but with no DNA this cannot be confirmed. This CDR3 is 15 amino acids long. CDR1 KGHDR and CDR2 SFDVKD come from the germline V gene. The CDR3 region is CATSEGLAGVYEQYF.

V gene TRBV10-3 combines with J gene TRBJ2-7; the TCRdb D gene call, TRBD1, has no DNA to confirm it. There are 14 residues in the CDR3. From germline, CDR1 is ENHRY and CDR2 SYGVKD. The chain's CDR3 is CAISEGQVRWEQYF.

The chain joins TRBV27 to TRBJ2-3; TCRdb designates TRBD1, a call that cannot be tested without DNA. The germline V gene encodes CDR1 MNHEY and CDR2 SMNVEV (reference sequence). The length of the CDR3 is 15 residues. The chain's CDR3 is CASRGDSQKAATQYF.

The chain joins TRBV19 to TRBJ2-1; the TRBD2 assignment by TCRdb is unverifiable without DNA. The CDR3 has 15 residues. Looked up from germline, CDR1 is LNHDA and CDR2 is SQIVND (reference sequence). CDR3 residues: CASSATSGSFNEQFF.

V is TRBV6-1 and J is TRBJ2-2; TCRdb gives TRBD2 as the D gene, but with no DNA this cannot be confirmed. Looked up from germline, CDR1 is MNHNS and CDR2 is SASEGT. This CDR3 comprises 19 residues. CDR3 sequence: CASRHKRTSGRANTGELFF.

The chain carries TRBV30 and TRBJ1-5. The CDR3 spans 13 residues. Germline-derived CDR1 and CDR2 are GTSNPN and SVGIG (reference sequence). CDR3: CAWSGSGDQPQHF.

V is TRBV4-3 and J is TRBJ2-7; the D gene TCRdb calls, TRBD1, cannot be checked with no DNA. CDR1 and CDR2 from the germline V gene are LGHNA and YSLEER. The CDR3 sequence is 15 residues long. Here the CDR3 reads CASSQAGGGNYEQYF.

V usage is TRBV7-2 and J usage is TRBJ1-5. The V gene's germline CDR1 is SGHTA and CDR2 FQGNSA. CDR3 length: 15 residues. This chain's CDR3 is CASSYQEQVNQPQHF.